This T cell receptor (beta chain) appears in the sequencing data of a study of shared clonotypes between healthy human individuals. Germline values: CDR1 LGHNA, CDR2 YSLEER. The CDR3 has 15 residues. Trimming removed 3 bases from V and 0 bases from J; junction bases left unmatched: 2. Terminally differentiated effector memory CD45RA+ cells were excluded by CCR7 positive selection of CD45RO-negative cells. Only one count was recorded for this clone. Genomic DNA belonging to each subset was distributed in equal measure over several immunoSEQ plates. The method was immunoSEQ multiplex PCR; TCRdb's version includes in-frame clones alone and lacks a portion of them. The sample lists about 2,100,000 clones, under 95% occurring once.

V is TRBV4-3 and J is TRBJ1-2, with TRBD1 identical over 9 bases. Material for sequencing was naive CD8+ T cells from PBMCs. The TCR originated in a man aged 18 to 35 in good health. Some clones in this sample may be carry-over from other donors' samples. The CDR3 nucleotides read TGCGCCAGCAGCCACACAGGGGGCTCTAACTATGGCTACACCTTC. Translation gives CASSHTGGSNYGYTF.